This T cell receptor (beta chain) was observed in a study of T cells in localized non-small cell lung cancer. The CDR3 contains 15 residues. V was cut by 0 bases and J by 0 bases, with 8 bases left in between. Germline CDR1 and CDR2: MNHEY and SVGAGI. Measured with immunoSEQ multiplex PCR; TCRdb has only the in-frame clones, and not every one. The profile shows around 41,000 clones, roughly nine tenths of them singletons. Sample: PBMCs, taken before any cancer treatment. This clonotype was obtained from a woman aged 35-75 years with stage II lung adenocarcinoma. The chain has TRBV6-5 and TRBJ1-1; no reliable D call. DNA for the CDR3: TGTGCCAGCAGTTACTCGCACACCATGAACACTGAAGCTTTCTTT. Protein sequence: CASSYSHTMNTEAFF.